This entry describes one TCR beta chain. The antigen this receptor binds is unknown. Base qualities are not at hand, and no much larger clone is one base apart. Systemically healthy Caucasian individuals from Russia, over 30 in total and aged roughly 6 to 100 years, were included as donors. Around 10 milliliters of peripheral blood were drawn from each donor into EDTA-treated Vacutainer tubes. Ficoll-Paque density-gradient centrifugation was used to isolate PBMCs, with at least 6 million obtained per sample. Trizol reagent was used to extract total RNA from PBMCs, with at least 6 micrograms per sample. For every donor, flow cytometry on a PBMC aliquot measured the percentage of naive CD45RAhigh/CD27high T cells. The entry originates in a study of blood T cells in healthy people across ages (dated by TCRdb to the mid-2010s). General notes on the study: In model experiments, template switching captured about one uniquely barcoded TCR beta cDNA molecule for every two T cells. Two additional independent replicas of 1 million unique cDNA reads from the same blood draw were analyzed for two donors (one aged 18 to 30 and one aged 80 or older). The study measured age-related changes in TCR beta repertoire diversity using deep sequencing normalized with unique cDNA molecular identifiers. Four age groups were formed from the donors: young (average approximately 15 years), middle-aged (approximately 41), aged (about 68) and long-lived (82). Donors of different ages were randomly distributed across sequencing lanes to avoid experimental bias.

V lost 5 bases and J lost 3 bases, and the count of bases not matched to a germline gene is 10. As encoded in the germline V gene, CDR1 is SGHAT while CDR2 is FQNNGV. Including the terminal cysteine and phenylalanine, the CDR3 comprises 15 residues. Only the CDR3 region is kept as DNA, spanning 45 bases read in frame from base 1. The library was obtained by 5' RACE. The sequencer was an Illumina HiSeq 2500. A second PCR of about 7 to 12 cycles was run with a J-beta primer mix and a sample-barcoded 5' primer. A unique molecular identifier was introduced onto each TCR beta cDNA molecule by a template-switch 5' adaptor carrying 12 random nucleotides. Each sample yielded at least 2.5 million CDR3-containing paired-end reads. First-strand cDNA synthesis was performed from all RNA using the Mint cDNA synthesis kit, with priming by a TRBC-specific oligonucleotide. Following uracil-DNA glycosylase treatment, a first 18-cycle PCR with universal primers M1SS and BC2_uni_R was performed on all cDNA. The original methods were these. Normalization of each sample was performed by random selection of 1 million high-quality reads, each carrying a distinct molecular identifier. Reads sharing molecular identifiers were discarded rather than binned into consensus sequences. MiTCR, run with a Q25 quality threshold and the strictest error-elimination algorithm, handled CDR3 identification, clonotype clustering and error correction. A nonparametric unseen species model with Euler transformation was used to estimate a lower bound on total TCR beta diversity. TCRdb reran the public reads through fastp at Q25 and MiXCR, keeping productive beta chains. CDR3 protein duplicates are merged, each entry listing the most common genes and DNA. TCRdb, not the authors, supplied the V and J calls. Counted in this sample were 780,000 or so distinct CDR3 sequences; roughly three fifths of them appeared once. The ten most abundant clones make up around 25% of the sample.

The investigation overall reported the following: Observed TCR beta diversity per million T cells fell roughly linearly with age, and a significant reduction was already apparent by age around 40. Bulk unsorted PBMC profiling prevented conclusive comparison of naive and antigen-experienced compartments. Compared with the aged group, more naive CD4+ T cells, fewer expanded clones and increased TCR diversity were shown by the long-lived group, suggesting age selection. Because donor CMV infection status was unknown, age-related changes in expanded clonotypes were potentially confounded. The percentage of naive T cells measured by flow cytometry correlated strongly with observed TCR beta diversity. Estimates of total diversity based on one million sequenced T cells were considered lower bounds and underestimates.

Recombination linked TRBV11-2 to TRBJ2-7, and 7 junctional nucleotides match TRBD1. This clonotype originated in a man in his forties in good health. Sequencing was carried out using blood. The CDR3 protein: CASSLGTAVGYEQYF. The sequenced DNA: TGTGCCAGCAGCCTCGGGACAGCCGTCGGCTACGAGCAGTACTTC.